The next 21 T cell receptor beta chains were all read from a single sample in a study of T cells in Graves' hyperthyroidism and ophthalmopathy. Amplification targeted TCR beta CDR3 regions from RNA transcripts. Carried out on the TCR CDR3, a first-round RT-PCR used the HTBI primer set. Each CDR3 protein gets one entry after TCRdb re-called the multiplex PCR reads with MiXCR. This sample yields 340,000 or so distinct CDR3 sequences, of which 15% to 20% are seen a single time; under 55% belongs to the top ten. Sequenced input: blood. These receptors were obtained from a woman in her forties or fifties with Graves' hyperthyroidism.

The CDR3: CASSLLSEQYF. The CDR3 DNA is TGTGCCAGCAGCTTGTTGTCCGAGCAGTACTTC. The J gene is TRBJ2-7, the V gene TRBV5-6; D unclear. The V and J ends lost 1 base and 6 bases respectively, with 5 bases between them. This CDR3 has 11 residues. CDR1 SGHDT and CDR2 YYEEEE come from the germline V gene.

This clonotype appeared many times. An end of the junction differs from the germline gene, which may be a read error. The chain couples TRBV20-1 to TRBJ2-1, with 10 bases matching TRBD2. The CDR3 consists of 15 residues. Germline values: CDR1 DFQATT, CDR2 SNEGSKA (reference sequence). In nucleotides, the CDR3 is TGCAGTGCCAGAGAGGGGGTAGCGGGGGGCAATGAGCAGTTCTTC. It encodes CSAREGVAGGNEQFF.

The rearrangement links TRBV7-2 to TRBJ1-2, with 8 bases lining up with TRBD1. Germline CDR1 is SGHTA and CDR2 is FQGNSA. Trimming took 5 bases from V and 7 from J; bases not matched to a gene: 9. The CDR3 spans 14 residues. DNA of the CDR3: TGTGCCAGCAGCCCACCCGGGACAGGTCTTGGCTACACCTTC. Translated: CASSPPGTGLGYTF. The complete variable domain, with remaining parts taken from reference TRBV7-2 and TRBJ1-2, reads GAGVSQSPSNKVTEKGKDVELRCDPISGHTALYWYRQSLGQGLEFLIYFQGNSAPDKSGLPSDRFSAERTGGSVSTLTIQRTQQEDSAVYLCASSPPGTGLGYTFGSGTRLTVV.

The chain's CDR3 is CASSYQASQETQYF. CDR3 DNA: TGTGCCAGCAGTTACCAGGCAAGTCAAGAGACCCAGTACTTC. The chain joins TRBV6-5 to TRBJ2-5; D gene unclear. CDR1 and CDR2 from the germline V gene are MNHEY and SVGAGI. The V gene lost 2 bases and the J gene lost 2 bases, with 9 bases spanning the gap. This CDR3 has 14 amino acids.

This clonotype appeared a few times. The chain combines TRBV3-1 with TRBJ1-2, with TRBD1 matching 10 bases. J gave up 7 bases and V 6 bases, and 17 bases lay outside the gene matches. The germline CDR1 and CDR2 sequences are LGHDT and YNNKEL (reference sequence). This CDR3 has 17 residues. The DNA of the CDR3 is TGTGCCAGCAGTCACGCCGGGACAGGGGCGACTTCGGGTGGCTACACCTTC. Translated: CASSHAGTGATSGGYTF.

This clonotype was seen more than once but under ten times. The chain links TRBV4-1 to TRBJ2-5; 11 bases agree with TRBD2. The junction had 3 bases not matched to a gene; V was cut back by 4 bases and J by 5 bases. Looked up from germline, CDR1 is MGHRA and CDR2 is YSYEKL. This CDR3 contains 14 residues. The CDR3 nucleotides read TGCGCCAGCAGCCCCAGGACTAGCGGGGAGACCCAGTACTTC. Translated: CASSPRTSGETQYF.

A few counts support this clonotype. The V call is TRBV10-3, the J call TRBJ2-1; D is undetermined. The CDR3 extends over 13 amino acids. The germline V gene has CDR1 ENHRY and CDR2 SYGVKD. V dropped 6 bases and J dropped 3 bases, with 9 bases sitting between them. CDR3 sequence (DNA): TGTGCCATCAGAAGTCCCGGCTACAATGAGCAGTTCTTC. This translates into CAIRSPGYNEQFF.

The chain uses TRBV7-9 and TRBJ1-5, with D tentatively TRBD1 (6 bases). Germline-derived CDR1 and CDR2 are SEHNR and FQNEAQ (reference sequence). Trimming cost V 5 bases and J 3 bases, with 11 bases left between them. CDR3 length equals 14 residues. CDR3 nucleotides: TGTGCCAGCAGCGTTACAGGGATCAATCAGCCCCAGCATTTT. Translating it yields CASSVTGINQPQHF.

The CDR3 bases are TGTGCCACCAGCAGAGACAGGCTGTCCTATGGCTACACCTTC. Encoded protein: CATSRDRLSYGYTF. This chain joins TRBV15 and TRBJ1-2, with D hard to call. In germline, CDR1 is LNHNV, CDR2 YYDKDF (reference sequence). The CDR3 has 14 amino acids. V was cut by 0 bases and J by 4 bases, with 9 bases left in between. The full variable domain, its missing parts supplied by reference TRBV15 and TRBJ1-2, is DAMVIQNPRYQVTQFGKPVTLSCSQTLNHNVMYWYQQKSSQAPKLLFHYYDKDFNNEADTPDNFQSRRPNTSFCFLDIRSPGLGDTAMYLCATSRDRLSYGYTFGSGTRLTVV.

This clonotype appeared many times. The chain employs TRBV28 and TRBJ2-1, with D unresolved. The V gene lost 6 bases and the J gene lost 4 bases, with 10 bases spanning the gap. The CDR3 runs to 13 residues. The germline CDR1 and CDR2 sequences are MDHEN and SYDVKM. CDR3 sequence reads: CASSLTTYNEQFF. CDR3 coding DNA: TGTGCCAGCAGCCTGACAACTTACAATGAGCAGTTCTTC. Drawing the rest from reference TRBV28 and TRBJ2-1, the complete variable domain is DVKVTQSSRYLVKRTGEKVFLECVQDMDHENMFWYRQDPGLGLRLIYFSYDVKMKEKGDIPEGYSVSREKKERFSLILESASTNQTSMYLCASSLTTYNEQFFGPGTRLTVL.

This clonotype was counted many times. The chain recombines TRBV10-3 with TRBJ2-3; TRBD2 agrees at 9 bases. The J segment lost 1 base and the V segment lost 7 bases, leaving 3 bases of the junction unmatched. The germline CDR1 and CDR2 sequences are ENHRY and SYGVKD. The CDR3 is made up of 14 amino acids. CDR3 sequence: CAIKLAGGTDTQYF. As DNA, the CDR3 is TGTGCCATCAAGTTAGCGGGAGGCACAGATACGCAGTATTTT.

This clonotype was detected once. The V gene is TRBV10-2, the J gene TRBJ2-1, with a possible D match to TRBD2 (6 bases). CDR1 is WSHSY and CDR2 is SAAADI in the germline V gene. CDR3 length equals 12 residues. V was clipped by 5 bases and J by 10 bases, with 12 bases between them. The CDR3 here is CASSLTRSEQFF. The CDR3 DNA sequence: TGCGCCAGCAGTCTGACTAGATCCGAGCAGTTCTTC.

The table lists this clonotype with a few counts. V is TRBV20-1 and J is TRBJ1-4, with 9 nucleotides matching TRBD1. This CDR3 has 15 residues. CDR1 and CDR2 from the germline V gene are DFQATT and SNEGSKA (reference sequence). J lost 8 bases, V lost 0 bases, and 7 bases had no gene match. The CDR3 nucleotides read TGCAGTGCTAGAGATCTACGGGACAGGGAAGAAAAACTGTTTTTT. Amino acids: CSARDLRDREEKLFF.

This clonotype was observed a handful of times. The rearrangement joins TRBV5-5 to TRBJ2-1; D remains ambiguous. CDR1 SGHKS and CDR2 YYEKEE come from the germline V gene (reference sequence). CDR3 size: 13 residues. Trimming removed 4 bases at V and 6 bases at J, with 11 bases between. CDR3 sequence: CASSTGPLNEQFF. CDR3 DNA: TGTGCCAGCAGCACCGGACCACTCAATGAGCAGTTCTTC.

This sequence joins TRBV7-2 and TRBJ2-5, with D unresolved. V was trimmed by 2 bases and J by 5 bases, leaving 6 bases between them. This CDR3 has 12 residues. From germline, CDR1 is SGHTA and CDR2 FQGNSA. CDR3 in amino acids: CASSLSLETQYF. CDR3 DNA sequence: TGTGCCAGCAGCTTATCTCTGGAGACCCAGTACTTC.

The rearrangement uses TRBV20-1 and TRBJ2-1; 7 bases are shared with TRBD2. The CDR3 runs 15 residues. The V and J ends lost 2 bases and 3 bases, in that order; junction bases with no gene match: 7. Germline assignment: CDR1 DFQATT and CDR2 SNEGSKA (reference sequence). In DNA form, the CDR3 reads TGCAGTGCTAGACCCGGGAGGATGGTCTACAATGAGCAGTTCTTC. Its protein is CSARPGRMVYNEQFF.

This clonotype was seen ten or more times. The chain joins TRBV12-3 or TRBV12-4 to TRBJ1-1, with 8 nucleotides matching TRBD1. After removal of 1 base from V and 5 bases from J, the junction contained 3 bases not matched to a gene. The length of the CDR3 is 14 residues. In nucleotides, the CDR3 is TGTGCCAGCAGTTTAGGACAGGGGAGAACTGAAGCTTTCTTT. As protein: CASSLGQGRTEAFF.

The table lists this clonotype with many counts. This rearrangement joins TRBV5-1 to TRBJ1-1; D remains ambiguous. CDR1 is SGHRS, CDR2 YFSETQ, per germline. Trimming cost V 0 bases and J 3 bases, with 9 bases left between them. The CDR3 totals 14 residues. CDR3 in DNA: TGCGCCAGCAGCTTGGAAGCCCCGTACACTGAAGCTTTCTTT. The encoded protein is CASSLEAPYTEAFF.

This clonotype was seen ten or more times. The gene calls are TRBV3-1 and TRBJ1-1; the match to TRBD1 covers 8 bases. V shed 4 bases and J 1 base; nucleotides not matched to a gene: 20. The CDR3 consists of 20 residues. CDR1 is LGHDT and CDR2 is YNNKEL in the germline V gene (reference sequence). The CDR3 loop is CASSLFSPQTGAHRNTEAFF. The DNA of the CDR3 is TGTGCCAGCAGCCTCTTCTCCCCGCAGACAGGGGCCCATCGGAACACTGAAGCTTTCTTT.

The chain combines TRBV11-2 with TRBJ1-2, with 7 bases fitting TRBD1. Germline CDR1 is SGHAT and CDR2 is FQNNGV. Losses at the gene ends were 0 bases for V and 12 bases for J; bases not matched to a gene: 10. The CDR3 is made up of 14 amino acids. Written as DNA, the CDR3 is TGTGCCAGCAGCTTAGATCCCAGGACAGGTCTCGACACCTTC. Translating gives CASSLDPRTGLDTF.

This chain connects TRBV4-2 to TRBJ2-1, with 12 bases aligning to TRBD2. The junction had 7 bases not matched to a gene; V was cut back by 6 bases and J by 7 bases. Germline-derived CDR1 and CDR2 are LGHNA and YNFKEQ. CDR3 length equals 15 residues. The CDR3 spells CASRSSGGGLNEQFF. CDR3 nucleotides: TGTGCCAGCAGGTCTAGCGGGGGGGGTTTGAATGAGCAGTTCTTC.